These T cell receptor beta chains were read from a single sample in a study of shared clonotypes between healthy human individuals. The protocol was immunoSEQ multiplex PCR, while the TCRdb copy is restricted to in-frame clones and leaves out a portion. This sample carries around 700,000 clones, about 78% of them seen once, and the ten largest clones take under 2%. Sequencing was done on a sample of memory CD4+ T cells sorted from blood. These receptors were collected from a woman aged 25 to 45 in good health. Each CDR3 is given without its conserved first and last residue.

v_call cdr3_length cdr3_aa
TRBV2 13 ASIPGALSTDTQY
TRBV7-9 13 ASSFSGTGGNEQF
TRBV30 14 ACSSKWESGANVLT
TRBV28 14 ASSSGLAGALGTQY
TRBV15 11 ATSRGSGYGYT
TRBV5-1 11 ASRWDGNTEAF
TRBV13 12 ASSSLAGDYEQY
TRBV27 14 ASSLSGEGLYNEQF
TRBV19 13 ASSDTPDSYNEQF
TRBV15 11 ATSGTGVGEQF
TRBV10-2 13 ASSESGGRNQPQH
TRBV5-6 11 ASGWQGAYEQY
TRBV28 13 ASSSDRGLSYGYT
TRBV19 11 ASSEPGTSTQY
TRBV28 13 ASSLSQGSIKGLF
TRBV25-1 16 ASSGTGGFKTDTDTQY
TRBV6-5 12 ASRSRGHGNTIY
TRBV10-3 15 AISETQGAASITEAF
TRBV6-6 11 ASGRDRGYEQY
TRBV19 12 ASSGTGDSYEQY
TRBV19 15 ASSQGLAGGPADTQY
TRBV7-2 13 ASSSTVLTGNTIY
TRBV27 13 ASRGVLPKTDTQY
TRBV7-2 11 ASSLALQGMDT
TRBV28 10 ASSLWSQPQH
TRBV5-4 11 ASSLVVGEKLF
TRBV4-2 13 ASSRGVSGANVLT
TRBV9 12 ASSVTRGGETQY
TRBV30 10 AWSVKSGGYT
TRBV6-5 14 ASSSRTGRSNQPQH
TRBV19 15 ASRRTSGPRDTGELF
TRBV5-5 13 ASSRTSGIGNEQF
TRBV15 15 ATSRGRQNPSNQPQH
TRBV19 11 ASSNTGDYGYT
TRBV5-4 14 ASSNGAGANTGELF
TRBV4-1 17 ASSRGLAGGYSGANVLT
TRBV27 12 ASSFSGGPYEQY
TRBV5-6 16 ASSLLGYGRVNTGELF
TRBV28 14 ASSLSAVRRNQPQH
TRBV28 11 ASSPVQGDGYT
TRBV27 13 ASSTRFVSSYEQY
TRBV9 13 ASSVAVGIWETQY
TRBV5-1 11 ASSRDWGDTQY
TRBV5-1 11 ASSGGPDNEQF
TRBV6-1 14 ASSEGFGRANYGYT
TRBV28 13 ASLRGDHLWDTQY
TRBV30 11 AWSARAGQPQH
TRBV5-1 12 ASSLALAGYEQY
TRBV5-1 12 ASSLLTGQETQY
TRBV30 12 AWRISGSTDTQY
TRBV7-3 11 ASSKRQGGGYT
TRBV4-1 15 ASSQIDLGLAAYEQY
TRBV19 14 ASSPQRPRGTGELF
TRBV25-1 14 ASSEVGLAGVYEQF
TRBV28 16 ASSIPGLAGGSTDTQY
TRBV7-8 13 ASSSSRTGGNIQY
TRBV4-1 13 ASSRTDGNNQPQH
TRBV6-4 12 ASSPGTGYNEQF
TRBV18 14 ASSPSSVVLSTEAF